Sequencing of this T cell receptor beta chain was carried out in a study of T-cell memory formation after mild COVID-19. TCRdb passed the 5' RACE reads through MiXCR, listing each CDR3 protein once. This table has about 310,000 distinct CDR3 sequences, around a sixth appearing once. The CDR3 is made up of 15 amino acids. The receptor's source is a man between 18 and 35 years old who had mild COVID-19 (a few samples of this study predate the infection). Cell type and time point are not known. The sequencing sample was made of PBMCs or a T cell subset sorted from them (not recorded which). The chain employs TRBV12-2 and TRBJ1-3. TRBV12-2 is described as a pseudogene. The CDR3 loop is CASRSATFSGNTIYF. DNA of the CDR3: TGTGCAAGTCGCTCTGCAACTTTTTCTGGAAACACCATATATTTT.